This T cell receptor beta chain was retrieved from a study of blood T cell repertoires in COVID-19. The trim removed 1 base at V and 7 bases at J, leaving 6 bases unmatched. The CDR3 has 15 residues. Germline lookup yields CDR1 LGHDT and CDR2 YNNKEL (reference sequence). Produced via immunoSEQ multiplex PCR; TCRdb's table is partial and in-frame only. The sample has 310,000 or so clones, about 85% seen once; the top ten hold approximately 5%. This clone was recorded once. The chain uses TRBV3-1 (or the pseudogene TRBV3-2) and TRBJ1-5; 8 nucleotides align to TRBD1. The receptor's source is a woman younger than 45 who had recovered from COVID-19. Sequencing was done on a sample of PBMCs or T cells enriched from blood (not recorded which). The CDR3 reads CASSQAGQGYQPQHF. In DNA, the CDR3 is TGTGCCAGCAGCCAAGCCGGACAGGGATACCAGCCCCAGCATTTT.